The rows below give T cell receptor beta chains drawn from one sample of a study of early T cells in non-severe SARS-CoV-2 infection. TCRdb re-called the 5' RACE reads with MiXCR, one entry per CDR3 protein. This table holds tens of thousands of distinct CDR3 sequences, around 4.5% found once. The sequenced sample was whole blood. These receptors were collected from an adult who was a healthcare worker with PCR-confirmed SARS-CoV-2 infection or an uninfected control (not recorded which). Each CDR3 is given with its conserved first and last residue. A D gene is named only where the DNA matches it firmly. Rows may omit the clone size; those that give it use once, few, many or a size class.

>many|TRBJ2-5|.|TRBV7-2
TGTGCCAGCAGCCAAGAACTCCAAGAGACCCAGTACTTC
CASSQELQETQYF
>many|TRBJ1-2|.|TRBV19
TGTGCCAGTAGCCCCCGGGGGTCCAACGCATTATACACCTTC
CASSPRGSNALYTF
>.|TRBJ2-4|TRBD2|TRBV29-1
TGCAGCGTTGAGGTTAGCGGGAGGCGTATAGCCAAAAACATTCAGTACTTC
CSVEVSGRRIAKNIQYF
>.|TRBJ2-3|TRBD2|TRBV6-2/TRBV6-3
TGTGCCATCGAGCGGGAGAGGGGCACAGATACGCAGTATTTT
CAIERERGTDTQYF
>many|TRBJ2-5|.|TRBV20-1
TGCAGTGCTAGAGGAGCCCACAGCGTCTTC
CSARGAHSVF
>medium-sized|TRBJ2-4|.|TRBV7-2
TGTGCCAGCAGCCCGGGACGACAGGGAGGGTTGGACATTCAGTACTTC
CASSPGRQGGLDIQYF
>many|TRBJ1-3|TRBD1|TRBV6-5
TGTGCCAGCAGTTACTCGATTGGCCCCAGGGGGCCTGGAAACACCATATATTTT
CASSYSIGPRGPGNTIYF
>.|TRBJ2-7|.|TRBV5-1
TGCGCCAGCAGCTTAGGGGACCGCAGCTACGAGCAGTACTTC
CASSLGDRSYEQYF
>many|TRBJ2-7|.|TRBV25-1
TGTGCCAGCAGTGAAAGCGGGGACACCTACGAGCAGTACTTC
CASSESGDTYEQYF
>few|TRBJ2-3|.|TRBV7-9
TGTGCCAGCAGCTTAGTGTGGAAGGACGCAGATACGCAGTATTTT
CASSLVWKDADTQYF
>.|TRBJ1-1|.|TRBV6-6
TGTGCCAGCAGTTACGAGGAATTGAACACTGAAGCTTTCTTT
CASSYEELNTEAFF
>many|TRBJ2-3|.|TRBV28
TGTGCCAGCAGTATCAGTATAGATACGCAGTATTTT
CASSISIDTQYF
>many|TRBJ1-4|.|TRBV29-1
TGCAGCGGGCAACAGGGAGCTAATGAAAAACTGTTTTTT
CSGQQGANEKLFF
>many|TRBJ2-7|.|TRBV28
TGTGCCAGCAGCCTCGGGGCGAGGGAGCAGTACTTC
CASSLGAREQYF
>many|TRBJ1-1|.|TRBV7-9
TGTGCCAGCAGCTTAAATATTGAAGCTTTCTTT
CASSLNIEAFF
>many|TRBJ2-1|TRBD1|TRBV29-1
TGCAGCGTGTGGACAGGGAGAATGAGGAATGAGCAGTTCTTC
CSVWTGRMRNEQFF
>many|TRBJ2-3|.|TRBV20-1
TGCAGTGCTGGTCACCGCCCAGATACGCAGTATTTT
CSAGHRPDTQYF
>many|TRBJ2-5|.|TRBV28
TGTGCCAGCAGTCTCAACATGGGGATGGGTGAGACCCAGTACTTC
CASSLNMGMGETQYF
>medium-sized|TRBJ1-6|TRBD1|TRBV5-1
TGCGCCAGCAGCAGGGACAGGAGCTATAATTCACCCCTCCACTTT
CASSRDRSYNSPLHF
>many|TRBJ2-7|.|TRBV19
TGTGCCAGTAGTAGAGTGGACGGGAGCTACGAGCAGTACTTC
CASSRVDGSYEQYF
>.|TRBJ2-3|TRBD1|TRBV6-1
TGTGCCAGCAGGTACAGGGGTCGGAGCACAGATACGCAGTATTTT
CASRYRGRSTDTQYF
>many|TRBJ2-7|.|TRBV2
TGTGCCAGCAGACAGGTGGTGTACTACGAGCAGTACTTC
CASRQVVYYEQYF
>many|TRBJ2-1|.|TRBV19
TGTGCCAGCCAGATAGACAGTTCCTACAATGAGCAGTTCTTC
CASQIDSSYNEQFF
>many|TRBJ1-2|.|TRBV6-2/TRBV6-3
TGTGCCAGCAATTATGGAAACTATGGCTACACCTTC
CASNYGNYGYTF
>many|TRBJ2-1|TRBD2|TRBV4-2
TGTGCCAGCGCAAGCGGGAGGCTATACAATGAGCAGTTCTTC
CASASGRLYNEQFF
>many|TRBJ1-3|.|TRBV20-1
TGCAGTGCTAGCCGACAGCCCTCAACTGGAAACACCATATATTTT
CSASRQPSTGNTIYF
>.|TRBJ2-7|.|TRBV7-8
TGTGCCAGCAGCTTAGGGCTAGCGCTGAACTCCTACGAGCAGTACTTC
CASSLGLALNSYEQYF
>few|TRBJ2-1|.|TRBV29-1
TGCAGCGTTGAAAAGAACAATGAGCAGTTCTTC
CSVEKNNEQFF
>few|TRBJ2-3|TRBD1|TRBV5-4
TGTGCCAGCAGCGTCCCCCGGGACAGGGGTATTCGTACGCAGTATTTT
CASSVPRDRGIRTQYF
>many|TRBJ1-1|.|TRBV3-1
TGTGCCAGCAGCCGGGGGCAGATCGGGTCGGGCACTGAAGCTTTCTTT
CASSRGQIGSGTEAFF
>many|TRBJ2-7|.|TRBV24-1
TGTGCCACCGAGGGACACGTATCGATCTACGAGCAGTACTTC
CATEGHVSIYEQYF
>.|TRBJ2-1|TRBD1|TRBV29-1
TGCAGCGTTCAAACAGGGGCCTACAATGAGCAGTTCTTC
CSVQTGAYNEQFF
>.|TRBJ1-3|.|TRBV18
TGTGCCAGCTCACCACCGGTTAAGGTAGCCGGAAACACCGTATATTTT
CASSPPVKVAGNTVYF
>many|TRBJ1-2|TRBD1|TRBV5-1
TGCGCCAGCAGGACCGGGACAGCTAACTATGGCTACACCTTC
CASRTGTANYGYTF
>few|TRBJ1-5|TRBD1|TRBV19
TGTGCCAGTAGTAGTCAGGGGGCATCTCAGCCCCAGCATTTT
CASSSQGASQPQHF
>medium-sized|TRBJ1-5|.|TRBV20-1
TGCAGTGCTAGAGATTGGAGAGCCGTCCTCGATCAGCCCCAGCATTTT
CSARDWRAVLDQPQHF
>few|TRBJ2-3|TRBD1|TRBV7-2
TGTGCCAGCAGCCGGGACAGGGGCTCAGATACGCAGTATTTT
CASSRDRGSDTQYF
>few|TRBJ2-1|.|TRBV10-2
TGCGCCAGCAGGCTAGCGACGTCTCAGAATGAGCAGTTCTTC
CASRLATSQNEQFF
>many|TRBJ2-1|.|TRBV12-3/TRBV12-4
TGTGCCAGCGGCATGACAGCTTACAATGAGCAGTTCTTC
CASGMTAYNEQFF
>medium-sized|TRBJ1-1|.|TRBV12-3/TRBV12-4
TGTGCCAGCAGCCAGCGGGTTAACACTGAAGCTTTCTTT
CASSQRVNTEAFF
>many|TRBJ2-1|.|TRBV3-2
TGTGCCAGCAGCCCCGGGCGAGGGATTCTATACAATGAGCAGTTCTTC
CASSPGRGILYNEQFF
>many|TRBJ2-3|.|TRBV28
TGTGCCAGCAGATCCGGGAGAAAACGTGGAGATACGCAGTATTTT
CASRSGRKRGDTQYF
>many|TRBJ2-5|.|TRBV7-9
TGTGCCAGCAGCCCGACGACTGCAGAGACCCAGTACTTC
CASSPTTAETQYF
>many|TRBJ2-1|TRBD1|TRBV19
TGTGCCAGTAGTCCGCGGACAGGGCTCAATGAGCAGTTCTTC
CASSPRTGLNEQFF
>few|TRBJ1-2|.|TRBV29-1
TGCAGCGTTGGTGGAGGCGGGAACTATGGCTACACCTTC
CSVGGGGNYGYTF
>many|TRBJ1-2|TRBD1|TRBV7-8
TGTGCCAGCAGCCGGGACAGGATCTTCTATGGCTACACCTTC
CASSRDRIFYGYTF
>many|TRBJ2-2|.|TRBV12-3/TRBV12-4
TGTGCCAGCAGTTTTGCACAGGGCACCGGGGAGCTGTTTTTT
CASSFAQGTGELFF
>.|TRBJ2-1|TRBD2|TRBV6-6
TGTGCCAGCAGCCCCACTAGCGGGACATACAATGAGCAGTTCTTC
CASSPTSGTYNEQFF
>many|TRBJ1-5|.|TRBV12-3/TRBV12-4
TGTGCCAGCAGTTTAGCGCCTTTAGATAATCAGCCCCAGCATTTT
CASSLAPLDNQPQHF
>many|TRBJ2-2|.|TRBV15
TGTGCCACCAGCGGGGACAAGAACACCGGGGAGCTGTTTTTT
CATSGDKNTGELFF
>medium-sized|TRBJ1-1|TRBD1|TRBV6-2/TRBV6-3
TGTGCCAGCAGAAAAGCGGGACAGGGCACTGAAGCTTTCTTT
CASRKAGQGTEAFF
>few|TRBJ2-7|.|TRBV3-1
TGTGCCAGCAGCCGGACAGTTTTGGAATATGGCGAGCAGTACTTC
CASSRTVLEYGEQYF
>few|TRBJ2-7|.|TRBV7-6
TGTGCCAGCAGCTCTACAGGGTACGAGCAGTACTTC
CASSSTGYEQYF